The rows below give T cell receptor beta chains drawn from one sample of a study of memory CD4+ T cells and cytomegalovirus serostatus. The data were produced by immunoSEQ multiplex PCR, yet TCRdb's version contains in-frame clones alone and is incomplete. The sample lists around 40,000 clones; about three quarters were seen once. Sequencing used memory CD4+ T cells from blood. Receptors originate from an adult in good health and CMV-seronegative. Both conserved end residues are part of each CDR3. Fields, in order: D gene, clone size, J gene, V gene, CDR3 protein, CDR3 DNA. The D gene is left open where the match is weak. The size of a clone is reported for some rows only, either as once, few or many, or as a class for expanded clones.

TRBD1 | . | TRBJ1-5 | TRBV19 | CASSVDREGNQPQHF | TGTGCCAGTAGTGTTGACAGGGAAGGCAATCAGCCCCAGCATTTT
. | . | TRBJ2-6 | TRBV9 | CASSAALGSGANVLTF | TGTGCCAGCAGCGCCGCGCTTGGCTCTGGGGCCAACGTCCTGACTTTC
. | . | TRBJ1-3 | TRBV10-3 | CATGTGSSGNTIYF | TGTGCCACCGGGACGGGGAGCTCTGGAAACACCATATATTTT
. | . | TRBJ1-3 | TRBV5-1 | CASSLMGSISGNTIYF | TGCGCCAGCAGCTTGATGGGCAGCATCTCTGGAAACACCATATATTTT
TRBD1 | . | TRBJ1-1 | TRBV7-8 | CASSPGTGTHTEAFF | TGTGCCAGCAGCCCGGGGACAGGGACCCACACTGAAGCTTTCTTT
. | . | TRBJ1-1 | TRBV15 | CATSRGVRGEAFF | TGTGCCACCAGCAGAGGGGTGCGGGGTGAAGCTTTCTTT
. | . | TRBJ2-2 | TRBV6-5 | CASSYYLAGRTGELFF | TGTGCCAGCAGTTACTATTTGGCAGGAAGGACCGGGGAGCTGTTTTTT
TRBD1 | . | TRBJ1-2 | TRBV27 | CASRPRDRPNYGYTF | TGTGCCAGCAGACCCCGGGACAGACCTAACTATGGCTACACCTTC
. | . | TRBJ1-1 | TRBV19 | CASTRILWNTEAFF | TGTGCCAGTACTCGGATCCTCTGGAACACTGAAGCTTTCTTT
TRBD1 | . | TRBJ1-1 | TRBV18 | CASSPGQGYTEAFF | TGTGCCAGCTCACCGGGACAGGGTTACACTGAAGCTTTCTTT
. | . | TRBJ1-1 | TRBV7-9 | CASFKTPNTEAFF | TGTGCCAGCTTCAAGACACCGAACACTGAAGCTTTCTTT
TRBD1 | few | TRBJ1-2 | TRBV6-1 | CASSERQGAWYGYTF | TGTGCCAGCAGTGAAAGGCAGGGGGCCTGGTATGGCTACACCTTC
TRBD1 | medium-sized | TRBJ1-1 | TRBV11-3 | CASSPDRGTEAFF | TGTGCCAGCAGTCCAGACAGGGGCACTGAAGCTTTCTTT
. | few | TRBJ1-1 | TRBV6-1 | CASSWGRVNTEAFF | TGTGCCAGCAGTTGGGGCAGGGTGAACACTGAAGCTTTCTTT
. | . | TRBJ2-3 | TRBV6-4 | CASKARRLTQYF | TGTGCCAGCAAGGCTAGGAGGCTTACGCAGTATTTT
. | . | TRBJ1-2 | TRBV7-9 | CASRYARVGSLGINCGYTF | TGTGCCAGCAGATATGCCCGGGTGGGGTCGTTGGGTATTAACTGTGGCTACACCTTC
. | . | TRBJ1-2 | TRBV7-3 | CASSSTGSGYGYTF | TGTGCCAGCAGCTCCACAGGGTCGGGCTATGGCTACACCTTC
TRBD1 | . | TRBJ1-2 | TRBV6-6 | CASSYTDRENGYTF | TGTGCCAGCAGTTACACGGACAGGGAGAATGGCTACACCTTC
. | . | TRBJ2-7 | TRBV5-1 | CASSLQQGPYEQYF | TGCGCCAGCAGCTTGCAACAGGGTCCCTACGAGCAGTACTTC
TRBD1 | . | TRBJ1-2 | TRBV20-1 | CSAGQGAGYTF | TGCAGTGCTGGACAGGGGGCTGGCTACACCTTC
. | once | TRBJ2-5 | TRBV4-1 | CASSQAIGQKQETQYF | TGCGCCAGCAGCCAAGCGATAGGACAGAAGCAAGAGACCCAGTACTTC
TRBD1 | . | TRBJ2-7 | TRBV6-1 | CASSEGGTGWYEQYF | TGTGCCAGCAGTGAAGGAGGGACAGGGTGGTACGAGCAGTACTTC
. | . | TRBJ2-7 | TRBV11-2 | CASSCSKGPYEQYF | TGTGCCAGCAGCTGCTCGAAGGGCCCCTACGAGCAGTACTTC
. | . | TRBJ1-5 | TRBV4-1 | CASSQLGLGNQPQHF | TGCGCCAGCAGCCAATTGGGGTTGGGCAATCAGCCCCAGCATTTT
. | . | TRBJ2-7 | TRBV5-5 | CASSLDWDRQYF | TGTGCCAGCAGCTTGGATTGGGACCGGCAGTACTTC
. | . | TRBJ1-6 | TRBV2 | CASLLRGNRDNSPLHF | TGTGCCAGCCTCCTGCGGGGGAATAGAGATAATTCACCCCTCCACTTT
. | . | TRBJ1-3 | TRBV6-5 | CASSYRGGPGNTIYF | TGTGCCAGCAGTTACCGGGGGGGACCTGGAAACACCATATATTTT
. | . | TRBJ2-5 | TRBV6-4 | CASSDSTPRGKTQYF | TGTGCCAGCAGTGACTCGACTCCGAGAGGGAAGACCCAGTACTTC
. | . | TRBJ1-4 | TRBV4-1 | CASSQDVGGWEKLFF | TGCGCCAGCAGCCAAGATGTGGGGGGCTGGGAAAAACTGTTTTTT
. | . | TRBJ1-1 | TRBV7-3 | CASRAGELNTEAFF | TGTGCCAGCAGAGCCGGGGAGTTGAACACTGAAGCTTTCTTT
TRBD2 | . | TRBJ2-3 | TRBV5-6 | CASSPFLTSGGSTDTQYF | TGTGCCAGCAGCCCCTTCTTGACTAGCGGGGGGTCCACAGATACGCAGTATTTT
. | . | TRBJ1-1 | TRBV19 | CASSTYSPGGLENTEAFF | TGTGCCAGTAGTACATATTCCCCTGGGGGTTTGGAAAACACTGAAGCTTTCTTT
. | . | TRBJ1-3 | TRBV2 | CASTSGVSTIYF | TGTGCCAGCACCTCGGGTGTGTCGACCATATATTTT
TRBD1 | . | TRBJ2-2 | TRBV9 | CASSVDPGGSTGELFF | TGTGCCAGCAGCGTAGATCCAGGGGGAAGTACCGGGGAGCTGTTTTTT
. | . | TRBJ1-4 | TRBV9 | CASSPRTGRDEKLFF | TGTGCCAGCAGCCCGAGGACTGGGCGGGATGAAAAACTGTTTTTT
. | . | TRBJ1-2 | TRBV29-1 | CSVEIRGSGYTF | TGCAGCGTTGAGATAAGAGGGTCTGGCTACACCTTC
TRBD1 | . | TRBJ1-1 | TRBV5-6 | CASSVRPQDRVYPGTEAFF | TGTGCCAGCAGCGTTCGGCCCCAGGACAGGGTCTACCCGGGGACTGAAGCTTTCTTT
. | . | TRBJ1-4 | TRBV30 | CAWGGRGSTNEKLFF | TGTGCCTGGGGTGGTAGGGGTTCGACTAATGAAAAACTGTTTTTT
. | few | TRBJ1-1 | TRBV13 | CASSFSPSREAFF | TGTGCCAGCAGCTTTAGTCCCAGTCGAGAAGCTTTCTTT
TRBD1 | . | TRBJ1-4 | TRBV10-3 | CAISERDSLATNEKLFF | TGTGCCATCAGCGAACGGGACAGCCTTGCAACTAATGAAAAACTGTTTTTT
. | few | TRBJ2-3 | TRBV5-6 | CASSRRTSGVWGTDTQYF | TGTGCCAGCAGCCGACGGACCTCTGGGGTCTGGGGCACAGATACGCAGTATTTT
. | few | TRBJ1-5 | TRBV7-9 | CASSLSGGDFLYSNQPQHF | TGTGCCAGCAGCTTATCCGGAGGAGATTTTCTTTATAGCAATCAGCCCCAGCATTTT
TRBD1 | . | TRBJ2-1 | TRBV5-4 | CASSQVSDRVRFF | TGTGCCAGCAGCCAGGTCTCGGACAGGGTAAGGTTCTTC
. | . | TRBJ1-2 | TRBV19 | CASSIRGTNGYTF | TGTGCCAGTAGTATAAGGGGGACTAATGGCTACACCTTC
. | . | TRBJ2-5 | TRBV5-4 | CASSWRQETQYF | TGTGCCAGCAGCTGGCGGCAAGAGACCCAGTACTTC
. | . | TRBJ2-1 | TRBV7-8 | CASSTRGYYNEQFF | TGTGCCAGCAGCACACGGGGGTACTACAATGAGCAGTTCTTC
. | . | TRBJ2-3 | TRBV11-2 | CASSLTGNPTSTDTQYF | TGTGCCAGCAGCTTAACCGGCAACCCTACTAGCACAGATACGCAGTATTTT
TRBD1 | . | TRBJ1-1 | TRBV5-1 | CASSFRGPDTEAFF | TGCGCCAGCAGCTTCAGGGGGCCGGACACTGAAGCTTTCTTT
. | . | TRBJ1-1 | TRBV5-4 | CASSLVSNTEAFF | TGTGCCAGCAGCTTGGTCAGCAACACTGAAGCTTTCTTT
. | few | TRBJ1-6 | TRBV7-8 | CASSLAVLGSPLHF | TGTGCCAGCAGCTTAGCAGTCCTGGGGTCACCCCTCCACTTT
. | . | TRBJ1-5 | TRBV6-5 | CASRVGASNQPQHF | TGTGCCAGCAGGGTTGGGGCGAGCAATCAGCCCCAGCATTTT
TRBD1 | few | TRBJ1-5 | TRBV19 | CASRTGTGGHQPQHF | TGTGCCAGTAGAACCGGGACAGGGGGACATCAGCCCCAGCATTTT
. | . | TRBJ1-1 | TRBV7-7 | CASSLRPRSNTEAFF | TGTGCTAGCAGCTTACGTCCCAGGTCGAACACTGAAGCTTTCTTT
TRBD1 | . | TRBJ2-3 | TRBV30 | CAWSVSYRGGVTDTQYF | TGTGCCTGGAGTGTATCCTACAGGGGTGGGGTAACAGATACGCAGTATTTT
. | . | TRBJ1-4 | TRBV7-6 | CASSLARGPTNEKLFF | TGTGCCAGCAGCTTAGCCCGGGGACCAACTAATGAAAAACTGTTTTTT
. | . | TRBJ2-2 | TRBV7-2 | CASSRPYTGELFF | TGTGCCAGCAGCAGGCCATACACCGGGGAGCTGTTTTTT
. | . | TRBJ1-3 | TRBV4-1 | CASSLTSKASGNTIYF | TGCGCCAGCAGCCTAACAAGTAAGGCTTCTGGAAACACCATATATTTT
. | once | TRBJ1-1 | TRBV14 | CASSPHYMANTEAFF | TGTGCCAGCAGCCCACATTATATGGCGAACACTGAAGCTTTCTTT